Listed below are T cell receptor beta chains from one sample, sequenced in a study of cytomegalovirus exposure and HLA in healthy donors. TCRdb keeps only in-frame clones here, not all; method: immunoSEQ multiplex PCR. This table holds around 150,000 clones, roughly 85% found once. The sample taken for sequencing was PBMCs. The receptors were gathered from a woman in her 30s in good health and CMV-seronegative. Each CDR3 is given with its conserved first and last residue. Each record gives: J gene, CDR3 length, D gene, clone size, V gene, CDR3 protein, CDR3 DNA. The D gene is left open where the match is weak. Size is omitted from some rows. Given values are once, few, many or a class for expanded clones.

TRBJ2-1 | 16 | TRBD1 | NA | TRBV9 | CASSVGPRGRDNEQFF | TGTGCCAGCAGCGTAGGTCCCAGGGGGCGCGACAATGAGCAGTTCTTC
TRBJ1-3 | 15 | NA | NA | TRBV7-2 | CATRKGQGGGNTIYF | TGTGCCACCCGGAAGGGCCAAGGAGGTGGAAACACCATATATTTT
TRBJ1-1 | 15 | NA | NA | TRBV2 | CASSNGLGLGTEAFF | TGTGCCAGCAGTAACGGGTTAGGCTTGGGCACTGAAGCTTTCTTT
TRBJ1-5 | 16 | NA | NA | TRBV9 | CASSSPTLGEIQPQHF | TGTGCCAGCAGCTCTCCAACCCTAGGTGAAATCCAGCCCCAGCATTTT
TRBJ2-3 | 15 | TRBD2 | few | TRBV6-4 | CASSVLAGGQDTQYF | TGTGCCAGCAGTGTCCTAGCGGGGGGGCAAGATACGCAGTATTTT
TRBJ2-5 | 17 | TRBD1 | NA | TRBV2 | CASSEGGQGVTRETQYF | TGTGCCAGCAGTGAAGGTGGACAGGGGGTAACAAGGGAGACCCAGTACTTC
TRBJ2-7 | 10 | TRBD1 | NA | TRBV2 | CASSTTGIYF | TGTGCCAGCAGTACGACAGGGATCTACTTC
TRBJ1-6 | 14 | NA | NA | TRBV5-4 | CASSNAVAQSPLHF | TGTGCCAGCAGCAACGCTGTGGCACAGTCCCCCCTCCACTTT
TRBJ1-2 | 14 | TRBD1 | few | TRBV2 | CASRSTGDGYGYTF | TGTGCCAGCAGATCGACAGGGGATGGCTATGGCTACACCTTC
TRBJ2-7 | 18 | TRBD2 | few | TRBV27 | CASSLLAGGSSFPYEQYF | TGTGCCAGCAGTTTATTGGCCGGGGGGTCCAGCTTTCCCTACGAGCAGTACTTC
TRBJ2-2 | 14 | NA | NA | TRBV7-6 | CASSLDQGPGELFF | TGTGCCAGCAGCTTGGACCAGGGTCCCGGGGAGCTGTTTTTT
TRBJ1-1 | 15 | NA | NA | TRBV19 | CASGITGLRTTEAFF | TGTGCCAGTGGTATTACAGGGCTTCGAACCACTGAAGCTTTCTTT
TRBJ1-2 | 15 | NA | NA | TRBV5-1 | CASSPSSERGDGYTF | TGCGCCAGCAGCCCCTCTTCGGAAAGAGGAGATGGCTACACCTTC
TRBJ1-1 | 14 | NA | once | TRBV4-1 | CASSALEGNTEAFF | TGCGCCAGCAGCGCTCTGGAGGGGAACACTGAAGCTTTCTTT
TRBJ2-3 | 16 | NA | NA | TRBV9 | CASSVQGEGRADTQYF | TGTGCCAGCAGCGTACAAGGTGAGGGCCGAGCAGATACGCAGTATTTT
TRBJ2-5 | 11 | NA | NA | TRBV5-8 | CASSPRETQYF | TGTGCCAGCAGCCCTAGGGAGACCCAGTACTTC